This TCR beta chain originates from a study of CD4+ T cells in melanoma. Study-wide results and caveats: Neoantigen-specific CD4+ T cells in melanoma reportedly had diverse differentiation states. CD8+ T cell, macrophage and B cell function reportedly correlated with neoantigen-specific CD4+ T cells.

About this clone: Its specificity is not known.

The V and J ends lost 6 bases and 6 bases respectively, with 15 bases between them. This CDR3 is 14 amino acids long. Germline CDR1 ENHRY, CDR2 SYGVKD. Sequenced by immunoSEQ multiplex PCR; TCRdb stores in-frame clones only, minus some. The table records about 21,000 clones, approximately 78% of them present only once. This receptor was identified in a human donor with melanoma. The chain uses TRBV10-3 and TRBJ2-1, with D perhaps TRBD2 (5 bases). The CDR3 protein is CAIRGELGSNEQFF. DNA of the CDR3: TGTGCCATCAGGGGAGAGCTAGGGTCCAATGAGCAGTTCTTC.